Presented here are 2 T cell receptor beta chains from one specimen sequenced in a study of blood T cells in healthy people across ages (dated by TCRdb to about 2015). Receptors were amplified or captured by 5' RACE. Reads for this sample came from an Illumina HiSeq 2500. The second PCR ran for roughly 7 to 11 cycles and used a J-beta primer mix along with a sample-barcoded 5' primer. TCRdb reanalyzed the raw reads on its own, using fastp at Q25 for trimming and MiXCR for clone calling, and kept in-frame beta chains. Each record represents a unique CDR3 protein, reported with the most common genes and DNA among its rows. The sample includes approximately 1,000,000 distinct CDR3 sequences, with 45% observed a single time. Approximately 17% of the sample is in the top ten clones. The sequencing sample was made of blood. The receptors shown here come from a woman between 55 and 75 years old in good health.

This clonotype was found many times. The chain recombines TRBV14 with TRBJ2-5; 9 nucleotides match TRBD1. The CDR3 spans 16 residues. Per germline, CDR1 SGHDN and CDR2 FVKESK. J gave up 0 bases and V 2 bases, and 4 bases lay outside the gene matches. The CDR3 sequence: CASSQMTGGYQETQYF. The CDR3 DNA follows: TGTGCCAGCAGCCAAATGACAGGGGGGTACCAAGAGACCCAGTACTTC. The full variable domain, rest sourced from reference TRBV14 and TRBJ2-5, is EAGVTQFPSHSVIEKGQTVTLRCDPISGHDNLYWYRRVMGKEIKFLLHFVKESKQDESGMPNNRFLAERTGGTYSTLKVQPAELEDSGVYFCASSQMTGGYQETQYFGPGTRLLVL.

The CDR3 loop reads CASSGGTSSYNEQFF. CDR3 DNA sequence: TGTGCCAGCAGCGGAGGGACTAGTAGTTACAATGAGCAGTTCTTC. This rearrangement joins TRBV6-1 to TRBJ2-1; 8 bases are shared with TRBD2. V lost 6 bases to trimming and J lost 4 bases; unmatched junction nucleotides: 8. The CDR3 contains 15 residues. The germline V gene has CDR1 MNHNS and CDR2 SASEGT.